These 20 T cell receptor beta chains originate from one sample sequenced in a study of blood T cell repertoires in COVID-19. Only in-frame clones appear in the TCRdb table, and some are missing; sequencing was by immunoSEQ multiplex PCR. This sample carries tens of thousands of clones, 85% to 90% of them seen once, and the ten largest clones take roughly 1%. Sample: peripheral blood. These receptors all come from an older man with acute or convalescent COVID-19.

V is TRBV6-5 and J is TRBJ1-2, with D unresolved. CDR1 is MNHEY, CDR2 SVGAGI, per germline. The V and J ends lost 6 bases and 0 bases respectively, with 14 bases between them. The CDR3 is 15 residues long. CDR3 residues: CASRPPGSPNYGYTF. CDR3 DNA sequence: TGTGCCAGCAGACCACCGGGGAGCCCTAACTATGGCTACACCTTC.

This chain joins TRBV7-9 and TRBJ2-2; 10 nucleotides line up with TRBD2. Trimming removed 3 bases from V and 0 bases from J; junction bases left unmatched: 10. From germline, CDR1 is SEHNR and CDR2 FQNEAQ (reference sequence). This CDR3 contains 19 residues. CDR3 DNA sequence: TGTGCCAGCAGCTTCCCCGCCACTAGCGGGGATACGAACACCGGGGAGCTGTTTTTT. It is translated as CASSFPATSGDTNTGELFF.

This clone was observed a few times. The chain carries TRBV15 and TRBJ2-3; TRBD1 agrees at 7 bases. V dropped 5 bases and J dropped 4; count of bases not matched to a gene: 9. The CDR3 contains 15 residues. Per the germline V gene, CDR1 is LNHNV and CDR2 is YYDKDF (reference sequence). The chain's CDR3 is CATSSRQGYPDTQYF. For the CDR3, the DNA is TGTGCCACCAGCTCACGACAGGGATACCCAGATACGCAGTATTTT. Full variable domain (outside the CDR3, taken from reference TRBV15 and TRBJ2-3): DAMVIQNPRYQVTQFGKPVTLSCSQTLNHNVMYWYQQKSSQAPKLLFHYYDKDFNNEADTPDNFQSRRPNTSFCFLDIRSPGLGDTAMYLCATSSRQGYPDTQYFGPGTRLTVL.

The chain links TRBV2 to TRBJ1-2; no firm D call. With 1 base removed from V and 7 bases from J, the gap between germline ends came to 10 bases. Germline assignment: CDR1 SNHLY and CDR2 FYNNEI. CDR3 length: 13 residues. CDR3 region: CASSEVAGSGYTF. CDR3 DNA sequence: TGTGCCAGCAGTGAAGTGGCGGGAAGTGGCTACACCTTC.

V is TRBV11-3 and J is TRBJ2-1; 13 nucleotides line up with TRBD2. The CDR3 loop spans 15 amino acids. Germline V gene lookup returns CDR1 SGHNT and CDR2 YENEEA. The V segment lost 6 bases and the J segment 6 bases; nucleotides outside the gene matches: 5. CDR3: CASSKLAGGFNEQFF. The CDR3 DNA sequence: TGTGCCAGCAGTAAACTAGCGGGGGGGTTCAATGAGCAGTTCTTC.

This clone was counted a few times. One end of the junction fails to match germline, which may point to a read error. The chain links TRBV5-1 to TRBJ1-2, with D unclear. Germline V CDR1 and CDR2: SGHRS, YFSETQ. The CDR3 is made up of 18 amino acids. This chain's CDR3 is CASGLRRTDPLTPDGYTF. DNA for the CDR3: TGCGCCAGCGGCTTACGGAGGACGGACCCCCTCACTCCCGATGGCTACACCTTC.

This clone has more than one count but fewer than ten. The rearrangement uses TRBV2 and TRBJ2-7, with TRBD2 matching over 12 bases. This CDR3 is built from 12 residues. Germline values: CDR1 SNHLY, CDR2 FYNNEI. After removal of 5 bases from V and 12 bases from J, the junction contained 5 bases not matched to a gene. CDR3 region: CASSSLAGGPYF. CDR3 nucleotides: TGTGCCAGCAGTTCTCTAGCGGGAGGGCCGTACTTC.

The genes are TRBV10-3 and TRBJ2-1; TRBD2 matches at 11 bases. V shed 11 bases and J 4 bases; nucleotides not matched to a gene: 10. CDR1 and CDR2 from the germline V gene are ENHRY and SYGVKD. This CDR3 has 15 residues. The DNA for the CDR3 is TGTGCCGGACGGTCCGGGACTAGCGGTTACAATGAGCAGTTCTTC. It yields the protein CAGRSGTSGYNEQFF.

This chain connects TRBV27 to TRBJ2-7; the D gene is possibly TRBD1 (5 bases). Germline-derived CDR1 and CDR2 are MNHEY and SMNVEV (reference sequence). The CDR3 has 16 residues. Deletions cut 5 bases from V and 2 bases from J, with 19 bases between. The chain's CDR3 is CASSPSGFTSTYEQYF. The CDR3 nucleotides are TGTGCCAGCAGTCCATCAGGGTTCACTTCAACCTACGAGCAGTACTTC.

V is TRBV2 and J is TRBJ2-1, with 7 bases identical to TRBD2. The CDR3 loop spans 13 amino acids. Germline CDR1 and CDR2: SNHLY and FYNNEI. V dropped 5 bases and J dropped 3; count of bases not matched to a gene: 1. The chain's CDR3 is CASSSGDYNEQFF. CDR3 DNA sequence: TGTGCCAGCAGTAGCGGGGACTACAATGAGCAGTTCTTC. Together with reference TRBV2 and TRBJ2-1, the CDR3 gives the full variable domain: EPEVTQTPSHQVTQMGQEVILRCVPISNHLYFYWYRQILGQKVEFLVSFYNNEISEKSEIFDDQFSVERPDGSNFTLKIRSTKLEDSAMYFCASSSGDYNEQFFGPGTRLTVL.

This sequence joins TRBV5-4 and TRBJ1-2, with TRBD1 matching 10 bases. V lost 3 bases, J lost 7 bases, and 9 bases stayed unmatched. Germline CDR1 and CDR2: SGHNT and YYREEE (reference sequence). The CDR3 has 15 amino acids. The CDR3 spells CASSSLDRGLGGYTF. The CDR3 DNA reads as TGTGCCAGCAGCTCCTTGGACAGGGGGTTAGGTGGCTACACCTTC.

A few counts support this clone. The chain couples TRBV19 to TRBJ1-1; D unresolved. V was trimmed by 3 bases and J by 0 bases, leaving 11 bases between them. Germline assignment: CDR1 LNHDA and CDR2 SQIVND (reference sequence). The CDR3 is made up of 15 amino acids. The CDR3: CASSIGAQVNTEAFF. CDR3 nucleotides: TGTGCCAGTAGTATTGGCGCCCAGGTGAACACTGAAGCTTTCTTT.

This chain uses TRBV27 with TRBJ2-7, with 9 bases fitting TRBD2. This CDR3 is 16 amino acids long. After removal of 5 bases from V and 6 bases from J, the junction contained 14 bases not matched to a gene. The germline V gene encodes CDR1 MNHEY and CDR2 SMNVEV (reference sequence). The CDR3 DNA reads as TGTGCCAGCAGTCTGAAGACTAGCGGATGGTCCCGCGAGCAGTACTTC. This encodes CASSLKTSGWSREQYF.

This chain connects TRBV25-1 to TRBJ2-3; no firm D call. Trimming removed 5 bases from V and 4 bases from J, with 7 bases in between. This CDR3 is 12 amino acids long. The germline V gene has CDR1 MGHDK and CDR2 SYGVNS. The CDR3 DNA sequence: TGTGCCAGCAGTCTTAGTCCAGATACGCAGTATTTT. Translated: CASSLSPDTQYF.

This clone was seen more than once but under ten times. The chain carries TRBV5-1 and TRBJ2-2; 10 bases are a match to TRBD1. Per germline, CDR1 SGHRS and CDR2 YFSETQ. The CDR3 has 15 residues. Trimming cost V 4 bases and J 4 bases; bases outside gene matches: 4. The CDR3 region is CASSPGQGGTGELFF. The CDR3 bases are TGCGCCAGCAGCCCCGGACAGGGGGGCACCGGGGAGCTGTTTTTT.

This chain links TRBV7-8 with TRBJ1-6; 7 nucleotides line up with TRBD1. Germline V gene sequence: CDR1 SGHVS, CDR2 FQNEAQ. V lost 5 bases to trimming and J lost 5 bases; unmatched junction nucleotides: 9. The CDR3 is made up of 16 amino acids. The CDR3 nucleotides are TGTGCCAGCAGCGTCTCCTCCGGGACAGATAATTCACCCCTCCACTTT. Protein: CASSVSSGTDNSPLHF.

The chain combines TRBV5-1 with TRBJ2-2; tentatively, D is TRBD2 (6 bases). In germline, CDR1 is SGHRS, CDR2 YFSETQ. The CDR3 covers 13 residues. Trimming removed 2 bases from V and 7 bases from J, with 9 bases in between. The DNA of the CDR3 is TGCGCCAGCAGCTTAAGGGAGGACGGGGAGCTGTTTTTT. It specifies CASSLREDGELFF.

This chain uses TRBV7-9 with TRBJ2-1; TRBD1 aligns across 12 bases. V lost 11 bases, J lost 6 bases, and 8 bases stayed unmatched. The length of the CDR3 is 14 residues. Germline V lookup: CDR1 SEHNR, CDR2 FQNEAQ (reference sequence). The CDR3 nucleotides read TGTGCCGAACACCGGGGACAGGGGGCCAATGAGCAGTTCTTC. This encodes CAEHRGQGANEQFF.

This clone was detected only once. The rearrangement uses TRBV28 and TRBJ2-7; TRBD2 is a possible D gene (5 bases). The V end was cut by 4 bases, the J end by 2 bases, with 15 bases between. The V gene's germline CDR1 is MDHEN and CDR2 SYDVKM. CDR3 length: 15 amino acids. The CDR3 DNA reads as TGTGCCAGCAGTTCCTACGGACTGGGGACCTACGAGCAGTACTTC. Its translation is CASSSYGLGTYEQYF.

The chain carries TRBV18 and TRBJ2-4; possible D gene TRBD2, 6 bases. This CDR3 contains 16 residues. V dropped 0 bases and J dropped 4 bases, with 13 bases sitting between them. Germline CDR1 reads KGHSH; CDR2 reads LQKENI. CDR3 nucleotide sequence: TGTGCCAGCTCACCACCCAACGGAGGGGTGAAAAACATTCAGTACTTC. This encodes CASSPPNGGVKNIQYF.